The rows below give T cell receptor beta chains drawn from one sample of a study of PD-1 blockade in classical Hodgkin lymphoma. Using immunoSEQ multiplex PCR, the repertoire was profiled, and TCRdb retains in-frame clones only, with some absent. This sample carries roughly 14,000 clones, just under 80% of them seen once, and the ten largest clones take 25%. The sequences come from peripheral blood mononuclear cells (PBMCs), collected before the second cycle of nivolumab. The receptors shown here come from a human donor with classical Hodgkin lymphoma. CDR3s include the opening cysteine and the closing phenylalanine or tryptophan. D genes are given only for firm matches. Clone size is not always given. Where it is, it says once, few, many or a class for expanded clones.

clone_size	j_call	v_call	d_call	cdr3_nt	cdr3_aa
.	TRBJ2-7	TRBV6-5	TRBD1	TGTGCCAGCAGACCCCCCGGGACAGGATTATACGAGCAGTACTTC	CASRPPGTGLYEQYF
.	TRBJ1-4	TRBV7-9	.	TGTGCCAGCAGCTTACACTTGGACAGTGGCGAAAAACTGTTTTTT	CASSLHLDSGEKLFF
.	TRBJ2-3	TRBV27	TRBD2	TGTGCCAGCAGTGGCGTACCGGGACTAGCGGGGGGGCCTTCAGATACGCAGTATTTT	CASSGVPGLAGGPSDTQYF
once	TRBJ1-3	TRBV28	.	TGTGCCAGCAGTTTAAGTCGTCTCAGCACTGGAAACACCATATATTTT	CASSLSRLSTGNTIYF
.	TRBJ2-2	TRBV11-3	.	TGTGCCAGCAGCTTAATCACGTTCGGGGAGCTGTTTTTT	CASSLITFGELFF
.	TRBJ2-7	TRBV7-6	TRBD1	TGTGCCAGCAGCTTAGGCCCGGACAGGGAGGAGCAGTACTTC	CASSLGPDREEQYF
.	TRBJ2-5	TRBV7-2	TRBD1	TGTGCCAGCAGCCCCCAGGGGGCCCGGGGGACCCAGTACTTC	CASSPQGARGTQYF
few	TRBJ1-6	TRBV19	.	TGTGCCAGTAGTATAGTGTGGGACCTTGGGTCACCCCTCCACTTT	CASSIVWDLGSPLHF
.	TRBJ1-1	TRBV5-5	TRBD1	TGTGCCAGCAGCTGGGGACAGGGGAGCACTGAAGCTTTCTTT	CASSWGQGSTEAFF
once	TRBJ1-1	TRBV4-3	.	TGCGCCAGCAGCCAAGATGGACAGACAAACACTGAAGCTTTCTTT	CASSQDGQTNTEAFF
.	TRBJ1-4	TRBV27	.	TGTGCCAGCAGGGTCCGAGAGAATGAAAAACTGTTTTTT	CASRVRENEKLFF
.	TRBJ2-2	TRBV5-1	.	TGCGCCAGCAGCTTAGGAAGTCCCGGGGAGCTGTTTTTT	CASSLGSPGELFF
.	TRBJ1-1	TRBV28	.	TGTGCCAGCAGTCCGCCGGGACGGAGGTATGAAGCTTTCTTT	CASSPPGRRYEAFF
.	TRBJ1-1	TRBV4-1	TRBD1	TGCGCCAGCAGCCACGGGGGACAGCAAGCTTTCTTT	CASSHGGQQAFF
.	TRBJ1-6	TRBV4-3	.	TGCGCCAGCAGCCAAGGATTCCATTCACCCCTCCACTTT	CASSQGFHSPLHF
once	TRBJ1-2	TRBV5-5	.	TGTGCCAGCAGCTTGGGGGGAGGGTATGGCTACACCTTC	CASSLGGGYGYTF
.	TRBJ2-2	TRBV2	TRBD1	TGTGCCAGCAGCCTGGGACAGGGAAACACCGGGGAGCTGTTTTTT	CASSLGQGNTGELFF
once	TRBJ1-2	TRBV2	.	TGTGCCAGCCACCCACCCGGGGGCGTAGGGTCTGGCTACACCTTC	CASHPPGGVGSGYTF